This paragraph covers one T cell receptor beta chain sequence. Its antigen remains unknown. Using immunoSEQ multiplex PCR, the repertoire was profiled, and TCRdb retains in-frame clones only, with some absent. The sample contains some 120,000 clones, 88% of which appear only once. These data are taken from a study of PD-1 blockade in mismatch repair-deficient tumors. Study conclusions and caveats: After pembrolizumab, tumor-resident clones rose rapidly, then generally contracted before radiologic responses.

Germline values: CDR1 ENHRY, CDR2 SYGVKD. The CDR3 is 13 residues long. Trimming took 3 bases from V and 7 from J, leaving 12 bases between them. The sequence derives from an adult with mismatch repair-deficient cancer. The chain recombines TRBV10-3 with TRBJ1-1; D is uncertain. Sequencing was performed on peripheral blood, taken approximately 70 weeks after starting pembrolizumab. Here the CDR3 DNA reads TGTGCCATCAGTGAAGCCGAGGCCCATGAAGCTTTCTTT. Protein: CAISEAEAHEAFF.